Each of the 27 T cell receptor beta chains below was sequenced from the same sample in a study of blood T cell repertoires in COVID-19. TCRdb's copy holds only in-frame clones and misses some; the assay was immunoSEQ multiplex PCR. The sample holds 100,000 or so clones, roughly 85% seen once. Sequenced input: peripheral blood. These receptors were obtained from a man in his forties or fifties with acute or convalescent COVID-19.

V usage is TRBV9 and J usage is TRBJ1-1; weak D call: TRBD1 (6 bases). The ends were cut back, 3 bases at V and 7 bases at J, with 13 bases in the middle. The CDR3 is 13 residues long. Germline lookup yields CDR1 SGDLS and CDR2 YYNGEE. The CDR3 is CASSEGGTSEAFF. The CDR3 nucleotides read TGTGCCAGCAGCGAGGGAGGGACAAGTGAAGCTTTCTTT.

This clone has just a few counts. The rearrangement links TRBV6-6 to TRBJ2-1; 9 positions agree with TRBD2. CDR3 length: 16 amino acids. V gave up 2 bases and J gave up 2 bases; unmatched junction bases: 4. Germline lookup yields CDR1 MNHNY and CDR2 SVGAGI (reference sequence). The CDR3, as DNA: TGTGCCAGCAGTTACAAGGCGGGAGGGCCCTACAATGAGCAGTTCTTC. Translating it yields CASSYKAGGPYNEQFF.

The chain has TRBV29-1 and TRBJ1-3; no definite D call. This CDR3 is built from 12 residues. Germline CDR1 reads SQVTM; CDR2 reads ANQGSEA. The V end was cut by 6 bases, the J end by 8 bases, with 14 bases between. For the CDR3, the DNA is TGCAGCGTCGACAAGGGAGCGGACACCATATATTTT. Its translation is CSVDKGADTIYF.

The CDR3 nucleotides read TGCGCCAGCAACGACAGGGTTGGGGAGACCCAGTACTTC. Its translation: CASNDRVGETQYF. V and J are TRBV10-1 and TRBJ2-5, with 7 bases identical to TRBD1. Germline lookup yields CDR1 WNHNN and CDR2 SYGVQD (reference sequence). V trimming: 7 bases; J trimming: 5 bases; junction bases outside the gene matches: 7. The CDR3 runs 13 residues.

This clone was detected only a few times. The chain recombines TRBV11-3 with TRBJ2-7; 13 nucleotides agree with TRBD2. The CDR3 runs to 16 residues. The ends lost 4 bases at V and 2 bases at J; junction bases unmatched: 5. Per germline, CDR1 SGHNT and CDR2 YENEEA. Here the CDR3 reads CASSSGLAGVPYEQYF. CDR3 DNA sequence: TGTGCCAGCAGCTCTGGACTAGCGGGAGTCCCCTACGAGCAGTACTTC.

The chain uses TRBV9 and TRBJ1-3; perhaps TRBD1 as D (5 bases). The CDR3 covers 16 residues. The V end was cut by 0 bases, the J end by 0 bases, with 10 bases between. CDR1 is SGDLS, CDR2 YYNGEE, per germline. Written as DNA, the CDR3 is TGTGCCAGCAGCGTAGCCGAGACAGTCTCTGGAAACACCATATATTTT. It translates to CASSVAETVSGNTIYF.

J is TRBJ2-1 and V is TRBV2; the D gene is possibly TRBD2 (6 bases). V was clipped by 8 bases and J by 4 bases, with 12 bases between them. The CDR3 spans 13 residues. CDR1 and CDR2 (germline): SNHLY, FYNNEI. The DNA for the CDR3 is TGTGCCAGCGCCTCCGGGACTTACAATGAGCAGTTCTTC. It translates to CASASGTYNEQFF.

The chain uses TRBV19 and TRBJ1-1; no clear D. Germline values: CDR1 LNHDA, CDR2 SQIVND (reference sequence). V shed 1 base and J shed 10 bases, with 7 bases lying between them. The CDR3 has 11 residues. The CDR3 nucleotides are TGTGCCAGTAGTATAGGACTGGGAGCTTTCTTT. Protein sequence: CASSIGLGAFF.

This clone showed up just once. CDR3 sequence: CASSLDAGSLTGEQYF. CDR3 DNA sequence: TGTGCCAGCAGCTTAGACGCGGGTTCCCTTACTGGTGAGCAGTACTTC. J is TRBJ2-7 and V is TRBV11-3, with D tentatively TRBD2 (5 bases). V lost 0 bases and J lost 7, with 19 bases in between. The CDR3 runs to 16 residues. Germline V gives CDR1 SGHNT, CDR2 YENEEA. Complete variable domain (other parts from reference TRBV11-3 and TRBJ2-7): EAGVVQSPRYKIIEKKQPVAFWCNPISGHNTLYWYLQNLGQGPELLIRYENEEAVDDSQLPKDRFSAERLKGVDSTLKIQPAELGDSAVYLCASSLDAGSLTGEQYFGPGTRLTVT.

The J gene is TRBJ1-1, the V gene TRBV9; D gene unclear. This CDR3 region has 14 residues. V dropped 4 bases and J dropped 5 bases, with 15 bases sitting between them. Germline V CDR1 and CDR2: SGDLS, YYNGEE. CDR3 protein: CASSSAPGFTEAFF. Here the CDR3 DNA reads TGTGCCAGCAGCTCAGCCCCAGGTTTTACTGAAGCTTTCTTT.

This clone was counted a single time. The V call is TRBV6-5, the J call TRBJ2-2; TRBD1 might be the D (6 bases). The CDR3 totals 14 residues. The germline V gene encodes CDR1 MNHEY and CDR2 SVGAGI. Trimming removed 6 bases at V and 3 bases at J, with 11 bases between. DNA of the CDR3: TGTGCCAGCAGACCAACAGGGTACACCGGGGAGCTGTTTTTT. Its protein product is CASRPTGYTGELFF.

Here the CDR3 DNA reads TGTGCCAGTAGACCTCAGGACAGCCTAGAGTACACTGAAGCTTTCTTT. Translating it yields CASRPQDSLEYTEAFF. V gene TRBV19 combines with J gene TRBJ1-1; possible D gene TRBD1, 6 bases. Trimming cost V 6 bases and J 3 bases, with 20 bases left between them. In germline, CDR1 is LNHDA, CDR2 SQIVND (reference sequence). The CDR3 runs 16 residues.

This chain joins TRBV19 and TRBJ1-1, with D uncertain. Germline CDR1 LNHDA, CDR2 SQIVND (reference sequence). V was trimmed by 7 bases and J by 1 base, leaving 10 bases between them. CDR3 length equals 13 residues. The CDR3: CASTLIGNTEAFF. The DNA of the CDR3 is TGTGCCAGTACCCTAATCGGGAACACTGAAGCTTTCTTT.

The chain joins TRBV6-1 to TRBJ1-5; 8 bases agree with TRBD1. Germline CDR1 reads MNHNS; CDR2 reads SASEGT. V was pared by 5 bases and J by 6 bases, with 9 bases of the junction left unmatched. The CDR3 is made up of 15 amino acids. The CDR3 DNA is TGTGCCAGCAGTCCTACTGACAGGGGAAGTCAGCCCCAGCATTTT. Translated, it gives CASSPTDRGSQPQHF.

The V call is TRBV7-3, the J call TRBJ2-2; 8 bases fit TRBD2. The trim removed 5 bases at V and 7 bases at J, leaving 9 bases unmatched. CDR3 length: 15 residues. Germline V gene data show CDR1 as SGHTA and CDR2 as FQGTGA. CDR3 nucleotides: TGTGCCAGCAGCCCCTGGAGCGGGAGTAACGGGGAGCTGTTTTTT. As protein: CASSPWSGSNGELFF.

The genes are TRBV7-9 and TRBJ1-4; D not resolved. The CDR3 contains 14 residues. The V and J ends lost 3 bases and 5 bases respectively, with 10 bases between them. Germline lookup yields CDR1 SEHNR and CDR2 FQNEAQ (reference sequence). CDR3 region: CASSLGHLNEKLFF. In DNA, the CDR3 is TGTGCCAGCAGCTTGGGCCACTTGAATGAAAAACTGTTTTTT.

The rearrangement joins TRBV19 to TRBJ2-5, with D possibly being TRBD1 (8 bases). The V and J ends lost 7 bases and 4 bases respectively, with 22 bases between them. Germline V lookup: CDR1 LNHDA, CDR2 SQIVND (reference sequence). The CDR3 has 16 amino acids. CDR3 region: CASKDRGGIGSETQYF. CDR3 nucleotides: TGTGCCAGTAAAGACAGGGGAGGGATAGGGTCAGAGACCCAGTACTTC.

This sequence joins TRBV5-6 and TRBJ1-2, with a tentative D call TRBD1 (5 bases). Germline V gene data show CDR1 as SGHDT and CDR2 as YYEEEE. CDR3 length: 12 amino acids. Trimming removed 4 bases from V and 8 bases from J, with 12 bases in between. The CDR3 nucleotides read TGTGCCAGCAGCCTAGGGGTGGGAGGCTACACCTTC. This sequence encodes CASSLGVGGYTF. The complete variable domain, with remaining parts taken from reference TRBV5-6 and TRBJ1-2, reads DAGVTQSPTHLIKTRGQQVTLRCSPKSGHDTVSWYQQALGQGPQFIFQYYEEEERQRGNFPDRFSGHQFPNYSSELNVNALLLGDSALYLCASSLGVGGYTFGSGTRLTVV.

V gene TRBV11-2 combines with J gene TRBJ2-1, with 7 nucleotides matching TRBD2. The CDR3 contains 17 residues. Germline-derived CDR1 and CDR2 are SGHAT and FQNNGV. The J segment lost 5 bases and the V segment lost 2 bases, leaving 12 bases of the junction unmatched. The chain's CDR3 is CASSLFSGAGENNEQFF. The CDR3 nucleotides are TGTGCCAGCAGCTTATTCTCTGGGGCGGGAGAGAACAATGAGCAGTTCTTC. Variable domain in full (rest from reference TRBV11-2 and TRBJ2-1): EAGVAQSPRYKIIEKRQSVAFWCNPISGHATLYWYQQILGQGPKLLIQFQNNGVVDDSQLPKDRFSAERLKGVDSTLKIQPAKLEDSAVYLCASSLFSGAGENNEQFFGPGTRLTVL.

V and J are TRBV19 and TRBJ1-1; the match to TRBD1 covers 9 bases. After removal of 5 bases from V and 4 bases from J, the junction contained 8 bases not matched to a gene. CDR1 is LNHDA and CDR2 is SQIVND in the germline V gene (reference sequence). The length of the CDR3 is 15 residues. In DNA, the CDR3 is TGTGCCAGTAGTCCAGGGACAGGGCCGGGCACTGAAGCTTTCTTT. Its translation: CASSPGTGPGTEAFF. The variable domain in full, with the rest retrieved from reference TRBV19 and TRBJ1-1, is DGGITQSPKYLFRKEGQNVTLSCEQNLNHDAMYWYRQDPGQGLRLIYYSQIVNDFQKGDIAEGYSVSREKKESFPLTVTSAQKNPTAFYLCASSPGTGPGTEAFFGQGTRLTVV.

This clone was seen a handful of times. The rearrangement uses TRBV15 and TRBJ1-6, with D perhaps TRBD1 (6 bases). V was shortened by 4 bases and J by 13 bases, with 17 bases between the two germline ends. The CDR3 loop spans 14 amino acids. The germline V gene has CDR1 LNHNV and CDR2 YYDKDF (reference sequence). The CDR3 DNA reads TGTGCCACCAGCAATTGGGACACCCGAGAGCCCCTCCACTTT. It codes for CATSNWDTREPLHF.

The chain employs TRBV27 and TRBJ1-5, with TRBD1 matching 7 bases. Germline lookup yields CDR1 MNHEY and CDR2 SMNVEV (reference sequence). The CDR3 is 15 residues long. The trim removed 4 bases at V and 2 bases at J, leaving 5 bases unmatched. The CDR3 protein is CASSSRGFGNQPQHF. The DNA for the CDR3 is TGTGCCAGCAGTTCCAGGGGGTTTGGCAATCAGCCCCAGCATTTT.

The chain couples TRBV6-5 to TRBJ1-1, with 7 positions matching TRBD1. Trimming removed 9 bases from V and 1 base from J; junction bases left unmatched: 2. CDR1 is MNHEY, CDR2 SVGAGI, per germline. This CDR3 has 12 amino acids. CDR3 in amino acids: CASRQGNTEAFF. The CDR3 DNA reads as TGTGCCAGTAGACAGGGGAACACTGAAGCTTTCTTT.

J is TRBJ2-7 and V is TRBV10-3; 13 nucleotides agree with TRBD2. CDR1 and CDR2 from the germline V gene are ENHRY and SYGVKD. The CDR3 covers 18 residues. The V and J ends lost 10 bases and 0 bases, in that order; junction bases with no gene match: 15. CDR3 in amino acids: CASYPNRGLAGRSYEQYF. In DNA, the CDR3 is TGTGCCAGTTACCCAAACCGGGGACTAGCGGGGCGCTCCTACGAGCAGTACTTC.

The rearrangement joins TRBV21-1 to TRBJ2-2; the table's D call, TRBD1, has no DNA check behind it. TRBV21-1 is described as a pseudogene. The CDR3 sequence is 16 residues long. This CDR3 is CASSKEEGVGTGELFF. CDR3 nucleotides: TGTGCCAGCAGCAAAGAGGAAGGGGTAGGCACCGGGGAGCTGTTTTTT.

The chain recombines TRBV27 with TRBJ1-5; no definite D call. The CDR3 loop spans 15 amino acids. V was cut by 4 bases and J by 0 bases, with 10 bases left in between. Looked up from germline, CDR1 is MNHEY and CDR2 is SMNVEV (reference sequence). This chain's CDR3 is CASSSGDYSNQPQHF. The CDR3 coding sequence is TGTGCCAGCAGTTCCGGGGATTATAGCAATCAGCCCCAGCATTTT.

V is TRBV10-1 and J is TRBJ2-1; D may be TRBD1 (5 bases). The V end was cut by 3 bases, the J end by 0 bases, with 9 bases between. From germline, CDR1 is WNHNN and CDR2 SYGVQD (reference sequence). This CDR3 has 15 amino acids. The CDR3 loop reads CASSEGASSYNEQFF. The CDR3 DNA follows: TGCGCCAGCAGTGAAGGGGCTAGCTCCTACAATGAGCAGTTCTTC.